This is a list of T cell receptor beta chains from one sample in a study of Graves' ophthalmopathy and Graves' hyperthyroidism. TCRdb redid the calling of the multiplex PCR reads with MiXCR, one entry per CDR3 protein. The data contain around 1.1 million distinct CDR3 sequences, 35% to 40% of them singletons. Sequences were obtained from peripheral blood or thyroid tissue (not recorded which). The source of these receptors is an adult man with Graves' hyperthyroidism. CDR3s include the opening cysteine and the closing phenylalanine or tryptophan. A D gene is named only where the DNA matches it firmly. Where a row states a size, it is once, few, many or the class of an expanded clone; other rows omit it.

J | D | size | V | CDR3 | DNA
TRBJ2-7 | TRBD1 | many | TRBV10-3 | CAISTPGTGGNEQYF | TGTGCCATCAGTACCCCGGGGACAGGGGGCAACGAGCAGTACTTC
TRBJ2-7 | - | - | TRBV5-6 | CASSSTKRQAPDF | TGTGCCAGCAGCTCGACGAAAAGACAGGCCCCCGACTTC
TRBJ1-5 | TRBD1 | once | TRBV10-3 | CAISSERDRVEPQHF | TGTGCCATCAGCAGTGAAAGGGACAGGGTTGAGCCCCAGCATTTT
TRBJ1-1 | - | - | TRBV10-1 | CASKTTRGRGTEAFF | TGCGCCAGCAAGACGACCAGGGGTAGGGGCACTGAAGCTTTCTTT
TRBJ1-1 | - | - | TRBV10-3 | CAISEVPAWAQNTEAFF | TGTGCCATCAGTGAGGTCCCGGCGTGGGCCCAGAACACTGAAGCTTTCTTT
TRBJ1-2 | TRBD1 | - | TRBV29-1 | CSVWDRVSYGYTF | TGCAGCGTTTGGGACAGGGTCTCCTATGGCTACACCTTC
TRBJ1-5 | TRBD1 | many | TRBV9 | CASSVQGDSNQPQHF | TGTGCCAGCAGCGTTCAGGGGGACAGCAATCAGCCCCAGCATTTT
TRBJ1-2 | TRBD1 | - | TRBV20-1 | CSARKTGNTF | TGCAGTGCTAGAAAGACAGGGAACACCTTC
TRBJ2-7 | - | - | TRBV14 | CASSQAPGGFEQYF | TGTGCCAGCAGCCAAGCCCCAGGTGGTTTCGAGCAGTACTTC
TRBJ1-1 | - | few | TRBV19 | CASSVGEEPGNSEAFF | TGTGCCAGTAGTGTGGGAGAGGAACCGGGGAACTCTGAAGCTTTCTTT
TRBJ1-2 | - | many | TRBV5-6 | CASSLRQNGYTF | TGTGCCAGCAGCTTGAGACAGAATGGCTACACCTTC
TRBJ2-7 | TRBD2 | - | TRBV11-2 | CASSSQGLAGNTQYF | TGTGCCAGCAGCTCCCAGGGGCTAGCGGGAAACACCCAGTACTTC
TRBJ2-1 | - | - | TRBV29-1 | CSAGPNEQFF | TGCAGCGCCGGGCCCAATGAGCAGTTCTTC
TRBJ1-2 | - | many | TRBV7-9 | CASSSGRAYGYTF | TGTGCCAGCAGCTCAGGACGAGCTTATGGCTACACCTTC
TRBJ2-5 | TRBD2 | - | TRBV4-2 | CASSPGLAGREETQYF | TGTGCCAGCAGCCCCGGACTAGCGGGAAGAGAAGAGACCCAGTACTTC
TRBJ1-5 | - | many | TRBV19 | CASSGPRQYYNQPQHF | TGTGCCAGTTCGGGCCCCCGACAGTATTACAATCAGCCCCAGCATTTT
TRBJ2-5 | TRBD2 | many | TRBV11-2 | CASSLFGGTGETQYF | TGTGCCAGCAGCTTATTCGGGGGGACGGGTGAGACCCAGTACTTC
TRBJ1-5 | - | many | TRBV19 | CASSLAYSNQPQHF | TGTGCCAGTAGTTTGGCCTATAGCAATCAGCCCCAGCATTTT
TRBJ1-6 | - | many | TRBV12-3/TRBV12-4 | CASRLQGGYSPLHF | TGTGCCAGCAGACTACAGGGCGGGTACTCACCCCTCCACTTT
TRBJ2-5 | - | - | TRBV10-3 | CAISETAPGQETQYF | TGTGCCATCAGTGAAACAGCCCCGGGACAAGAGACCCAGTACTTC
TRBJ1-1 | TRBD1 | many | TRBV5-1 | CASRDTSGGFTEAFF | TGCGCCAGCAGGGACACTTCAGGGGGGTTCACTGAAGCTTTCTTT
TRBJ2-7 | TRBD1 | - | TRBV7-2 | CASSQAGTGRHEQYF | TGTGCCAGCAGCCAAGCCGGGACAGGGCGTCACGAGCAGTACTTC
TRBJ2-6 | - | - | TRBV7-2 | CASSLARGIHSGANVLTF | TGTGCCAGCAGCTTAGCCCGGGGGATTCACTCTGGGGCCAACGTCCTGACTTTC
TRBJ1-6 | TRBD1 | - | TRBV10-2 | CASSERTGDSPLHF | TGCGCCAGCAGTGAGCGGACAGGAGATTCACCCCTCCACTTT
TRBJ2-7 | TRBD2 | - | TRBV7-2 | CASSRPLAGAEQYF | TGTGCCAGCAGCCGACCACTAGCGGGGGCTGAGCAGTACTTC
TRBJ1-6 | - | - | TRBV15 | CATSRSTGGLNSPLHF | TGTGCCACCAGCAGATCGACAGGAGGGCTCAATTCACCCCTCCACTTT
TRBJ2-7 | TRBD1 | many | TRBV5-5 | CASRLTGAHEQYF | TGTGCCAGCAGGCTGACAGGGGCACACGAGCAGTACTTC
TRBJ2-5 | - | - | TRBV20-1 | CSAKVGSETQYF | TGCAGTGCTAAGGTCGGGAGTGAGACCCAGTACTTC
TRBJ1-1 | - | - | TRBV6-6 | CASNPSRGNTEAFF | TGTGCCAGCAACCCTAGCAGGGGAAACACTGAAGCTTTCTTT
TRBJ2-7 | TRBD1 | - | TRBV7-9 | CASSDRDRFSEQYF | TGTGCCAGCAGCGACCGGGACAGGTTCAGCGAGCAGTACTTC
TRBJ1-6 | - | once | TRBV7-2 | CASSYPGSLLHF | TGTGCCAGCAGCTACCCCGGGTCACTCCTCCACTTT
TRBJ2-5 | TRBD2 | - | TRBV25-1 | CACSDRGLAGETQYF | TGTGCCTGCAGTGATAGGGGTCTAGCGGGGGAGACCCAGTACTTC
TRBJ1-1 | TRBD1 | many | TRBV5-6 | CASSISGTGNTEAFF | TGTGCCAGCAGCATCTCCGGGACAGGCAACACTGAAGCTTTCTTT
TRBJ2-5 | - | many | TRBV20-1 | CSASDGGETQYF | TGCAGTGCTAGTGACGGAGGTGAGACCCAGTACTTC
TRBJ2-7 | TRBD1 | few | TRBV30 | CASTRTGGLTYEQYF | TGTGCCTCGACAAGAACAGGGGGCCTTACCTACGAGCAGTACTTC
TRBJ1-5 | - | few | TRBV12-3/TRBV12-4 | CASSLGHLNQPQHF | TGTGCCAGCAGTTTGGGACACCTCAATCAGCCCCAGCATTTT
TRBJ2-5 | TRBD1 | - | TRBV2 | CAIQGARNQETQYF | TGTGCCATTCAGGGGGCTCGGAACCAAGAGACCCAGTACTTC
TRBJ2-5 | TRBD1 | - | TRBV19 | CASSPGTGGISGETQYF | TGTGCCAGTAGCCCCGGGACAGGGGGCATTTCAGGAGAGACCCAGTACTTC
TRBJ1-2 | TRBD1 | many | TRBV10-2 | CASSRRGNYGYTF | TGCGCCAGCAGTCGCAGGGGGAACTATGGCTACACCTTC
TRBJ2-2 | TRBD2 | - | TRBV5-1 | CASTPQPPLGGSPANTGELFF | TGCGCCAGCACCCCACAGCCCCCACTCGGCGGGAGCCCAGCGAACACCGGGGAGCTGTTTTTT
TRBJ1-2 | TRBD1 | - | TRBV7-2 | CASSLVVRDYKETQTGAYGYTF | TGTGCCAGCAGCTTAGTAGTCCGGGACTACAAAGAGACCCAGACAGGGGCCTATGGCTACACCTTC